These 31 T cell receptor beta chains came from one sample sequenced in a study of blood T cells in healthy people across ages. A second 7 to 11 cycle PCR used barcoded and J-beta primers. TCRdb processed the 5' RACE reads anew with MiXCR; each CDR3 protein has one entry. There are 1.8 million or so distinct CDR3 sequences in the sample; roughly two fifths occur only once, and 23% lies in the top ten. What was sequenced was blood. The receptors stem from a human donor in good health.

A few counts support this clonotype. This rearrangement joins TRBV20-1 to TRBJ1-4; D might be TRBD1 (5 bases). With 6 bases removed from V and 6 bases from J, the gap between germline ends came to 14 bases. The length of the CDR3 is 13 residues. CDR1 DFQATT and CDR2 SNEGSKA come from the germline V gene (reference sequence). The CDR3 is CSAGTGGDEKLFF. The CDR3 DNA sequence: TGCAGTGCCGGGACGGGTGGAGATGAAAAACTGTTTTTT.

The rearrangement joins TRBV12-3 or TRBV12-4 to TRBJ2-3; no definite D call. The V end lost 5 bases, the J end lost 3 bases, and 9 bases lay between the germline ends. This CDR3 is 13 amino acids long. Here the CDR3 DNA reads TGTGCCAGCAGTGGGGTGAGGACAGATACGCAGTATTTT. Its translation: CASSGVRTDTQYF.

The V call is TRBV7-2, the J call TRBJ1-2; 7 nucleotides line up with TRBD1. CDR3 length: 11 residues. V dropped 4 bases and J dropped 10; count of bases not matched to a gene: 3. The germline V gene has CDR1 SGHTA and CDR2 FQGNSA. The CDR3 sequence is CASSSGQVYTF. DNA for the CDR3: TGTGCCAGCAGCTCCGGACAGGTCTACACCTTC. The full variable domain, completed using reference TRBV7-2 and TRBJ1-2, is GAGVSQSPSNKVTEKGKDVELRCDPISGHTALYWYRQSLGQGLEFLIYFQGNSAPDKSGLPSDRFSAERTGGSVSTLTIQRTQQEDSAVYLCASSSGQVYTFGSGTRLTVV.

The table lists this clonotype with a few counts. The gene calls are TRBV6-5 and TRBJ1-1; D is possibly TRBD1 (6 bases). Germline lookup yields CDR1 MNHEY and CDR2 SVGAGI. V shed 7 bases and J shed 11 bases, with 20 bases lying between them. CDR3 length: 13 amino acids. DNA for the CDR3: TGTGCCAGCATACAGGGAGATGGCATGAAGGCTTTCTTT. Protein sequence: CASIQGDGMKAFF.

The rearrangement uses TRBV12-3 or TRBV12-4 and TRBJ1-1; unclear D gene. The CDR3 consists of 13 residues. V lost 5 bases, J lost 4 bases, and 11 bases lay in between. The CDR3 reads CASSPAFGTEAFF. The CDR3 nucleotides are TGTGCCAGCAGTCCGGCTTTCGGCACTGAAGCTTTCTTT.

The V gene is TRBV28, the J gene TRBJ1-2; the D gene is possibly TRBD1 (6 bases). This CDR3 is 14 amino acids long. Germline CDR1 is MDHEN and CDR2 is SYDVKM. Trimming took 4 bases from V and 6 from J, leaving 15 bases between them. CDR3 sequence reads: CASSSHGGANGYTF. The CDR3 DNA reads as TGTGCCAGCAGTTCCCACGGGGGCGCGAATGGCTACACCTTC.

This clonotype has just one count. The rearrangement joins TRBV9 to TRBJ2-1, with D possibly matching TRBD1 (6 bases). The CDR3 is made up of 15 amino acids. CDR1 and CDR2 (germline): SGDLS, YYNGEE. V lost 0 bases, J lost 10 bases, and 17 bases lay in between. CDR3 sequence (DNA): TGTGCCAGCAGCGTAGTGGCCAGGGGATCGGGGGAGCAGTTCTTC. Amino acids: CASSVVARGSGEQFF.

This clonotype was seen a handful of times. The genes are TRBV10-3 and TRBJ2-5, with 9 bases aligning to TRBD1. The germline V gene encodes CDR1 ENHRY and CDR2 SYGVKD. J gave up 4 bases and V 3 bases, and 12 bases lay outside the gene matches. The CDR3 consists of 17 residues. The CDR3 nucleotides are TGTGCCATCAGTGACTCCGGGACAGGGATGGGGGGAGAGACCCAGTACTTC. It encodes CAISDSGTGMGGETQYF.

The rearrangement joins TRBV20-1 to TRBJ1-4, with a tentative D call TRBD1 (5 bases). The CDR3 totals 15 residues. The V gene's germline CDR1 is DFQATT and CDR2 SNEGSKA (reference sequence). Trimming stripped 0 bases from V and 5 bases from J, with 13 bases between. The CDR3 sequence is CSARDHRWGNEKLFF. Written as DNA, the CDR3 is TGCAGTGCTAGAGATCATAGGTGGGGGAATGAAAAACTGTTTTTT.

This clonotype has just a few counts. For the CDR3, the DNA is TGTGCCAGCAGTCGACAGGGGGAGGCTAACTATGGCTACACCTTC. It yields the protein CASSRQGEANYGYTF. V is TRBV27 and J is TRBJ1-2; 9 bases agree with TRBD1. Germline CDR1 is MNHEY and CDR2 is SMNVEV (reference sequence). With V trimmed by 5 bases and J by 0 bases, 4 bases remained unmatched. The CDR3 has 15 residues.

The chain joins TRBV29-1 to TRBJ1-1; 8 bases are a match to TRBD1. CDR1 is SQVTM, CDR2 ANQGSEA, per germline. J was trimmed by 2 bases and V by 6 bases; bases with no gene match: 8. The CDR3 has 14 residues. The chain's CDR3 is CSVDRGGSNTEAFF. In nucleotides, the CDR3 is TGCAGCGTCGACAGGGGCGGTAGTAACACTGAAGCTTTCTTT.

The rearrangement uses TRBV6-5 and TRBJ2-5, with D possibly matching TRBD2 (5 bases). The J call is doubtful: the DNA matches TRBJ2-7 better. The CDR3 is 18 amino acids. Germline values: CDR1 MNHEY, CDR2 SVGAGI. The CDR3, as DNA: TGTGCCAGCAGTTGCGCTCCCACCGGGGTTATTGCAGGCTACGAGCAGTACTTC. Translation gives CASSCAPTGVIAGYEQYF.

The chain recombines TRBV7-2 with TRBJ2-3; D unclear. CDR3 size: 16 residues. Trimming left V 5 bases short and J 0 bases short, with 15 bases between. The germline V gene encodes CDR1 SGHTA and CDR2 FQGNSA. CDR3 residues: CASSPQWQISTDTQYF. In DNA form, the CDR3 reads TGTGCCAGCAGCCCTCAGTGGCAGATTAGCACAGATACGCAGTATTTT.

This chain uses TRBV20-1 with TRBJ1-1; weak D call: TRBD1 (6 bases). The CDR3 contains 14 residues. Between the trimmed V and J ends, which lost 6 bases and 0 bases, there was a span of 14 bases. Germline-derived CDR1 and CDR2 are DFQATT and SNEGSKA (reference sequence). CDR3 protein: CSAHGTLMNTEAFF. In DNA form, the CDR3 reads TGCAGTGCCCACGGGACACTCATGAACACTGAAGCTTTCTTT.

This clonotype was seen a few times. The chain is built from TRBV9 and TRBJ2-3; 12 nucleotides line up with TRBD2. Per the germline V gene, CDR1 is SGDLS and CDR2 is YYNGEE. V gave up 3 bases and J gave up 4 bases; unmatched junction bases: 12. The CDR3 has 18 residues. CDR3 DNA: TGTGCCAGCAGCGGCCTAGCGGGGGGGATCATCGAGTCAGATACGCAGTATTTT. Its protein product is CASSGLAGGIIESDTQYF.

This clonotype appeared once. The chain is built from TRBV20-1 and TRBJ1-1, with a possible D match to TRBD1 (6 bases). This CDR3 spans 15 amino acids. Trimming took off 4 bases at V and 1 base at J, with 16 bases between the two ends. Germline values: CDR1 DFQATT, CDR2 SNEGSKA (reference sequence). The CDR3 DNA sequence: TGCAGTGCTACGGCAGGGGAAATAAGGAACACTGAAGCTTTCTTT. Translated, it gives CSATAGEIRNTEAFF.

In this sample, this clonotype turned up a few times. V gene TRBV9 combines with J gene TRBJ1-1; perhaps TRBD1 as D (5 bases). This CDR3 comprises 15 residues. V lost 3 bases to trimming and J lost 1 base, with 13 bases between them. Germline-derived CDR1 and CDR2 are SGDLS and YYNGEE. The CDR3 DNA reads TGTGCCAGCAGCGAAGGGGAGGGATGGAACACTGAAGCTTTCTTT. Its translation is CASSEGEGWNTEAFF. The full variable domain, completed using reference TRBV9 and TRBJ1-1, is DSGVTQTPKHLITATGQRVTLRCSPRSGDLSVYWYQQSLDQGLQFLIQYYNGEERAKGNILERFSAQQFPDLHSELNLSSLELGDSALYFCASSEGEGWNTEAFFGQGTRLTVV.

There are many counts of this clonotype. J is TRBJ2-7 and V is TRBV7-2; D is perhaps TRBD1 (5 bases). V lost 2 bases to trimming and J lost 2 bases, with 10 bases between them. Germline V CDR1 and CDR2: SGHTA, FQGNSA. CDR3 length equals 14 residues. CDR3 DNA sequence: TGTGCCAGCAGCTTAAGACAGAGCACCTACGAGCAGTACTTC. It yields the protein CASSLRQSTYEQYF.

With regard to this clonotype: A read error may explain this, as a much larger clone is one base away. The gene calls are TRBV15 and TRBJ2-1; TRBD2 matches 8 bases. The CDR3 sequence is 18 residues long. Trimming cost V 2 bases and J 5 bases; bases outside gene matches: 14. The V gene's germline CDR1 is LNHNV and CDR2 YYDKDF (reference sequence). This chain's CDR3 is CATSRSIAGTAHDNEQFF. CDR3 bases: TGTGCCACCAGCAGATCCATAGCGGGGACTGCGCATGACAATGAGCAGTTCTTC.

This chain's CDR3 is CASSLAQAGGRYEQYF. The CDR3 region has the DNA TGTGCCAGCAGCTTAGCGCAAGCAGGGGGCAGGTACGAGCAGTACTTC. The V gene is TRBV7-2, the J gene TRBJ2-7, with TRBD1 identical over 8 bases. The length of the CDR3 is 16 residues. Looked up from germline, CDR1 is SGHTA and CDR2 is FQGNSA. Trimming cost V 0 bases and J 4 bases; bases outside gene matches: 8.

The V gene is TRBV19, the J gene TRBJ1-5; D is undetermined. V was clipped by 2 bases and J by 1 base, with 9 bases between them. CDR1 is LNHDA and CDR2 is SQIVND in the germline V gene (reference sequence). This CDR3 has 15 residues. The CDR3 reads CASSIMGGSNQPQHF. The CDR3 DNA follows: TGTGCCAGTAGTATAATGGGAGGGAGCAATCAGCCCCAGCATTTT.

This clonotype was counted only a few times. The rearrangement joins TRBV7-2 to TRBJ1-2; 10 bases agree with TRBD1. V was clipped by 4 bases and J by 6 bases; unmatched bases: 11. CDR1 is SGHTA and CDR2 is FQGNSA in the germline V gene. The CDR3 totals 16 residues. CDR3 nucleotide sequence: TGTGCCAGCAGCTCGCGACAGGGGGCGTATCGGAATGGCTACACCTTC. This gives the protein CASSSRQGAYRNGYTF.

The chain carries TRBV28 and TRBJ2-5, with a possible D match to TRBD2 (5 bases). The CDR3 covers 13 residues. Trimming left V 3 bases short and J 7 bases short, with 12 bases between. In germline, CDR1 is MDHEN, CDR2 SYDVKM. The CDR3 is CASSFRLAGTQYF. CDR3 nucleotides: TGTGCCAGCAGTTTCCGACTCGCGGGGACCCAGTACTTC.

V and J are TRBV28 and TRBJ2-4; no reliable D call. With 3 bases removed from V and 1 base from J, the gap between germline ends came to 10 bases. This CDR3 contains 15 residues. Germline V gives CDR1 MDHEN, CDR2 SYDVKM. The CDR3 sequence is CASSFQAEAKNIQYF. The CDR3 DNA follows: TGTGCCAGCAGTTTCCAGGCTGAGGCCAAAAACATTCAGTACTTC.

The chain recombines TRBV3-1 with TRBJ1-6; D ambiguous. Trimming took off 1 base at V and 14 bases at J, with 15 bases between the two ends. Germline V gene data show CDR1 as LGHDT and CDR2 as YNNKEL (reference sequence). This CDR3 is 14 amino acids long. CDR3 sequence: CASSQGSSLPSLHF. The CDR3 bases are TGTGCCAGCAGCCAAGGTAGCAGCCTACCATCCCTCCACTTT.

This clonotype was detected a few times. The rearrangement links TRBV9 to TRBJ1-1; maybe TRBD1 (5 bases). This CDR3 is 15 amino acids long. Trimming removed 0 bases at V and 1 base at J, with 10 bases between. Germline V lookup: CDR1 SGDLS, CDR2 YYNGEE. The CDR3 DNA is TGTGCCAGCAGCGTAGCGGCAGGGACGAACACTGAAGCTTTCTTT. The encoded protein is CASSVAAGTNTEAFF.

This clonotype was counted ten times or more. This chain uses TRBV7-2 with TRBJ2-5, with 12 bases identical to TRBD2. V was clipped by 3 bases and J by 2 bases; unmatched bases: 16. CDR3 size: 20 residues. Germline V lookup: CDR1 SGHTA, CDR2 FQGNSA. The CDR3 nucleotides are TGTGCCAGCAGCTTGAGTCCCACGGGGGGGCTAGCGGGGGGGCAAGAGACCCAGTACTTC. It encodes CASSLSPTGGLAGGQETQYF.

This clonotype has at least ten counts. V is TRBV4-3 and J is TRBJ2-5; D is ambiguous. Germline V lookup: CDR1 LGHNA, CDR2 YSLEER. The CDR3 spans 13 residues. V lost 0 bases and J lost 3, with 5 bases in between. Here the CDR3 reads CASSQEWKETQYF. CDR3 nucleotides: TGCGCCAGCAGCCAAGAATGGAAAGAGACCCAGTACTTC.

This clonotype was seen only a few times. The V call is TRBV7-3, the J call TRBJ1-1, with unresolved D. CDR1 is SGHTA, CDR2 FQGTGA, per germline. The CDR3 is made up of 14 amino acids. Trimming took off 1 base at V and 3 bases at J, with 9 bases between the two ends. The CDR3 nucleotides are TGTGCCAGCAGCTTAAGTCTGGGGTACACTGAAGCTTTCTTT. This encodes CASSLSLGYTEAFF.

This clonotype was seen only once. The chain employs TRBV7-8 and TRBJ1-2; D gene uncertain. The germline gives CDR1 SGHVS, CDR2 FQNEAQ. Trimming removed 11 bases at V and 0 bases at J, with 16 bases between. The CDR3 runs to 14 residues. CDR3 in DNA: TGTGCCTCCTCAGCGGCAGATCCTAACTATGGCTACACCTTC. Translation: CASSAADPNYGYTF.

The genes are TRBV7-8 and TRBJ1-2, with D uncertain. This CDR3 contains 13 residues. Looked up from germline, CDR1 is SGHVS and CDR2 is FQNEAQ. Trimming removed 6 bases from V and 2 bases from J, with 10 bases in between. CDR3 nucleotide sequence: TGTGCCAGCAGGCCACATGGGAACTATGGCTACACCTTC. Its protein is CASRPHGNYGYTF.